The entry below gives a single T cell receptor beta chain sequence along with its context. This sample is drawn from a study of blood T cell repertoires in COVID-19. In the original processing: Reference gene primer amplification yielded estimated nucleated cell counts. The assay was immunoSEQ multiplex PCR, and TCRdb's table has in-frame clones only and misses some. Clonal size and the V and J genes are those of that table, whereas D and trimming came from the DNA. The table has 300,000 to 350,000 clones, 70% to 90% seen once. This CDR3 is built from 15 residues. V gave up 1 base and J gave up 3 bases, with 10 bases separating them. The germline CDR1 and CDR2 sequences are MNHNS and SASEGT.

V gene TRBV6-1 combines with J gene TRBJ2-4, with D unclear. The sequence derives from a man aged 25 to 40 who had recovered from COVID-19. Sequenced: PBMCs or T cells enriched from blood (not recorded which). The CDR3 sequence is CASSEGAGFKNIQYF. The CDR3 region has the DNA TGTGCCAGCAGTGAAGGGGCCGGCTTCAAAAACATTCAGTACTTC.